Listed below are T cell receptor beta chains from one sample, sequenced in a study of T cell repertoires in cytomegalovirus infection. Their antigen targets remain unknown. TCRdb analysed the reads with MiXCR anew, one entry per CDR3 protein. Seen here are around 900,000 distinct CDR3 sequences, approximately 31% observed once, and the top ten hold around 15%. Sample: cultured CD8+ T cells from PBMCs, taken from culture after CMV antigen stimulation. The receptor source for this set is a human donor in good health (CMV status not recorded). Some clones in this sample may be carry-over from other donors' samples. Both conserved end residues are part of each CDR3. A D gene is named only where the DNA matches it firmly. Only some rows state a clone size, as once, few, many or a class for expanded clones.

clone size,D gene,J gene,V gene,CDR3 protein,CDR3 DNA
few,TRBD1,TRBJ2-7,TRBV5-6,CASSYPGTDYEQYF,TGTGCCAGCAGCTATCCCGGGACAGACTACGAGCAGTACTTC
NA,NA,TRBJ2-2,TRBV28,CASSPRGQTGELFF,TGTGCCAGCAGTCCCCGTGGGCAGACCGGGGAGCTGTTTTTT
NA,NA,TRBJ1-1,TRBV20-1,CSAGPVEAFF,TGCAGTGCTGGACCGGTTGAAGCTTTCTTT
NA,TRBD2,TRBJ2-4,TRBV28,CASSSRSSGGISAKNIQYF,TGTGCCAGCAGTTCCAGGTCTAGCGGGGGGATTTCAGCCAAAAACATTCAGTACTTC
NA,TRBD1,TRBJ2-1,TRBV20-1,CSARQPGTGSYNEQFF,TGCAGTGCCAGGCAACCCGGGACAGGGTCCTACAATGAGCAGTTCTTC
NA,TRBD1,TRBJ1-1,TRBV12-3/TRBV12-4,CASSLSDRVTEAFF,TGTGCCAGCAGTTTATCGGACAGGGTAACTGAAGCTTTCTTT
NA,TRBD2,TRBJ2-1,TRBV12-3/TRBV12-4,CASRPSGGDEQFF,TGTGCCAGCAGACCTAGCGGGGGGGATGAGCAGTTCTTC
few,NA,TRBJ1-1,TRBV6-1,CASSEVGGGTEAFF,TGTGCCAGCAGTGAAGTCGGGGGGGGAACTGAAGCTTTCTTT
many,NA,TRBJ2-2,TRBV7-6,CASSLRPPNTGELFF,TGTGCCAGCAGCTTAAGGCCCCCGAACACCGGGGAGCTGTTTTTT
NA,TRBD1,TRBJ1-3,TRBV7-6,CASSPGGVSGNTIYF,TGTGCCAGCAGCCCAGGGGGGGTTTCTGGAAACACCATATATTTT
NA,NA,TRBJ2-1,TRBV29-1,CSLETNIPPYNEQFF,TGCAGCTTAGAGACAAACATTCCGCCCTACAATGAGCAGTTCTTC
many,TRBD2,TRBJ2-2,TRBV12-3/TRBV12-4,CASSLFLAGGLNTGELFF,TGTGCCAGCAGTTTGTTTTTAGCGGGGGGACTTAACACCGGGGAGCTGTTTTTT
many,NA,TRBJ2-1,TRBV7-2,CASSPYPGGPYNEQFF,TGTGCCAGCAGCCCCTATCCTGGGGGGCCTTACAATGAGCAGTTCTTC
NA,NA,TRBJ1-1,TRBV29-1,CSVEQSNTEAFF,TGCAGCGTTGAACAGAGTAACACTGAAGCTTTCTTT
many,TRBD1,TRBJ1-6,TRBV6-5,CASSYSGPGGTSPLHF,TGTGCCAGCAGTTACTCGGGGCCAGGGGGGACTTCACCCCTCCACTTT
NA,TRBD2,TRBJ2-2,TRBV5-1,CASSPGLASRDTGELFF,TGCGCCAGCAGCCCTGGACTAGCATCTCGGGACACCGGGGAGCTGTTTTTT
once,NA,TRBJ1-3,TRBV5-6,CASSWKAGGNTIYF,TGTGCCAGCAGCTGGAAGGCAGGGGGAAACACCATATATTTT
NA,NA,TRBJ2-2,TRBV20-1,CSARPKDRNTGELFF,TGCAGTGCTAGACCCAAGGACAGGAACACCGGGGAGCTGTTTTTT
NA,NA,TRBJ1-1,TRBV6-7,CASSYSRGSMNTEAFF,TGTGCCAGCAGTTACTCTCGGGGCAGCATGAACACTGAAGCTTTCTTT
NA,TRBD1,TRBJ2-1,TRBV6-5,CASSGKGQGVGLRDNEQFF,TGTGCCAGCAGTGGAAAAGGACAGGGCGTAGGGTTACGCGACAATGAGCAGTTCTTC
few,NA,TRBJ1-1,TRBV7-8,CASSIPSGAGTEAFF,TGTGCCAGCAGCATACCTTCCGGGGCGGGCACTGAAGCTTTCTTT
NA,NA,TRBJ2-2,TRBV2,CASIPSRREQNTGELFF,TGTGCCAGCATCCCCTCCCGGAGGGAGCAGAACACCGGGGAGCTGTTTTTT
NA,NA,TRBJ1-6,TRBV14,CASSQEGFVSPLHF,TGTGCCAGCAGCCAAGAGGGGTTTGTTTCACCCCTCCACTTT
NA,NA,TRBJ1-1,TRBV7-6,CASSSAGHPEAFF,TGTGCCAGCAGCTCAGCAGGGCACCCTGAAGCTTTCTTT
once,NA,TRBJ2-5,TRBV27,CASSRRGFQETQYF,TGTGCCAGCAGTCGCAGGGGATTTCAAGAGACCCAGTACTTC
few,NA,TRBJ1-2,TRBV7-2,CASSEDTGIGYGYTF,TGTGCCAGCAGCGAAGATACAGGGATTGGGTATGGCTACACCTTC
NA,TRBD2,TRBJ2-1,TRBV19,CASSMGGSMISYNEQFF,TGTGCCAGTAGTATGGGAGGGTCGATGATTTCCTACAATGAGCAGTTCTTC
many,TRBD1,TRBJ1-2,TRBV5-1,CASSDRDRANYGYTF,TGCGCCAGCAGCGACCGGGACAGGGCTAACTATGGCTACACCTTC
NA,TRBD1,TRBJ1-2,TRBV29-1,CSVDSRDRGYGYTF,TGCAGCGTTGATAGCCGGGACAGGGGCTATGGCTACACCTTC
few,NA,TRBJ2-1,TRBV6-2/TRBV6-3,CASSYGMGRLANEQFF,TGTGCCAGCAGTTACGGGATGGGCAGGTTAGCAAATGAGCAGTTCTTC
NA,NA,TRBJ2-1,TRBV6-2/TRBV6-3,CASTQGGSTNEQFF,TGTGCCAGCACCCAGGGGGGTAGTACAAATGAGCAGTTCTTC
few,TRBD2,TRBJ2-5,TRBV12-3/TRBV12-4,CASSYPLRTSGPTEETQYF,TGTGCCAGCAGTTATCCCCTCCGGACTAGCGGTCCCACGGAGGAGACCCAGTACTTC
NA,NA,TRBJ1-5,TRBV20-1,CSARDTWDYNQPQHF,TGCAGTGCTAGAGATACATGGGATTATAATCAGCCCCAGCATTTT
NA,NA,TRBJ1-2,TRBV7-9,CASSPTGTGLYGYTF,TGTGCCAGCAGCCCCACCGGAACAGGGCTTTATGGCTACACCTTC
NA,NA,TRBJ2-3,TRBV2,CASTEEGEINQGTQYF,TGTGCCAGCACCGAAGAGGGGGAAATCAACCAGGGTACGCAGTATTTT
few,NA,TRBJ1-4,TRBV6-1,CASSTAYMGIAAEKLFF,TGTGCCAGCAGTACCGCCTATATGGGGATAGCTGCTGAAAAACTGTTTTTT
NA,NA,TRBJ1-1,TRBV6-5,CASSYASGEAFF,TGTGCCAGCAGTTACGCCAGCGGTGAAGCTTTCTTT
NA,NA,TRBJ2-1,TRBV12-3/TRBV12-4,CASSPRAAFYNEQFF,TGTGCCAGCAGTCCTAGGGCAGCTTTTTACAATGAGCAGTTCTTC
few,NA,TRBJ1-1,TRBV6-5,CASSIGAGTEAFF,TGTGCCAGCAGCATTGGAGCAGGCACTGAAGCTTTCTTT
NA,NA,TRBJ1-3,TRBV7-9,CASSRADSSDGNTIYF,TGTGCCAGCAGCCGGGCCGACAGTTCTGATGGAAACACCATATATTTT